The 16 T cell receptor beta chains below come from one sample, sequenced in a study of blood T cells in healthy people across ages. Together with a sample-barcoded 5' primer, a J-beta primer mix was included in a second PCR lasting about 7 to 11 cycles. One entry per CDR3 protein, called by TCRdb with MiXCR from the 5' RACE reads. This sample has about 730,000 distinct CDR3 sequences, with roughly two fifths found just once. Sequencing was performed on blood. These receptors originate from a woman in her fifties or sixties in good health.

This clonotype was counted between two and nine times. A much bigger clone sits one base away, suggesting this may be a read error. This chain uses TRBV6-1 with TRBJ2-7, with TRBD2 matching 8 bases. The CDR3 extends over 15 amino acids. Germline CDR1 MNHNS, CDR2 SASEGT. The J segment lost 2 bases and the V segment lost 0 bases, leaving 3 bases of the junction unmatched. The CDR3 region is CASSEAWGLAYEQYF. The CDR3 DNA reads TGTGCCAGCAGTGAAGCGTGGGGACTAGCCTACGAGCAGTACTTC.

This clonotype was seen a few times. The rearrangement links TRBV29-1 to TRBJ1-1; 7 bases are shared with TRBD1. This CDR3 has 17 residues. With V trimmed by 4 bases and J by 0 bases, 14 bases remained unmatched. Germline CDR1 and CDR2: SQVTM and ANQGSEA. CDR3 residues: CSVGRQTGVRLNTEAFF. The CDR3 DNA reads as TGCAGCGTTGGACGACAAACAGGGGTCCGATTGAACACTGAAGCTTTCTTT.

The chain is built from TRBV29-1 and TRBJ1-1, with D perhaps matching TRBD1 (5 bases). CDR3 size: 13 residues. Germline CDR1 reads SQVTM; CDR2 reads ANQGSEA. The ends were cut back, 6 bases at V and 4 bases at J, with 15 bases in the middle. Here the CDR3 DNA reads TGCAGCGTAAACAGGAGGACGGGCACTGAAGCTTTCTTT. This encodes CSVNRRTGTEAFF.

The CDR3 nucleotides are TGTGCCAGCTCACCAAAAAGACAGGATAACTATGGCTACACCTTC. As protein: CASSPKRQDNYGYTF. This chain uses TRBV18 with TRBJ1-2; tentatively, D is TRBD1 (6 bases). CDR3 length: 15 residues. The germline V and J ends were trimmed by 2 bases and 1 base, with 11 bases remaining between them. The germline gives CDR1 KGHSH, CDR2 LQKENI. The full variable domain, its missing parts supplied by reference TRBV18 and TRBJ1-2, is NAGVMQNPRHLVRRRGQEARLRCSPMKGHSHVYWYRQLPEEGLKFMVYLQKENIIDESGMPKERFSAEFPKEGPSILRIQQVVRGDSAAYFCASSPKRQDNYGYTFGSGTRLTVV.

This clonotype was counted between two and nine times. This rearrangement joins TRBV5-1 to TRBJ2-1; D is unresolved. Per germline, CDR1 SGHRS and CDR2 YFSETQ. The V and J ends lost 4 bases and 6 bases respectively, with 8 bases between them. The CDR3 sequence is 12 residues long. CDR3 protein: CASSVGSNEQFF. The CDR3 DNA reads as TGCGCCAGCAGCGTGGGGTCCAATGAGCAGTTCTTC.

Note on this clonotype: A junction boundary mismatches the germline segment, possibly from a read error. The rearrangement joins TRBV7-9 to TRBJ2-1, with a tentative D call TRBD2 (6 bases). Germline lookup yields CDR1 SEHNR and CDR2 FQNEAQ (reference sequence). The CDR3 length is 14 residues. The CDR3 spells CASMSAQGGNGQFF. The CDR3, as DNA: TGTGCCAGCATGTCAGCCCAAGGCGGGAATGGGCAGTTTTTC. The variable domain in full, with the rest retrieved from reference TRBV7-9 and TRBJ2-1, is DTGVSQNPRHKITKRGQNVTFRCDPISEHNRLYWYRQTLGQGPEFLTYFQNEAQLEKSRLLSDRFSAERPKGSFSTLEIQRTEQGDSAMYLCASMSAQGGNGQFFGPGTRLTVL.

The chain has TRBV2 and TRBJ2-1; 8 bases line up with TRBD1. The DNA end is more similar to TRBJ2-7, so the J call may be wrong. The CDR3 totals 14 residues. The germline gives CDR1 SNHLY, CDR2 FYNNEI. This chain's CDR3 is CASSGQGTYNEQYF. The DNA of the CDR3 is TGTGCCAGCAGTGGACAGGGGACCTACAATGAGCAGTACTTC.

This chain uses TRBV7-6 with TRBJ1-1; D unclear. With 5 bases removed from V and 1 base from J, the gap between germline ends came to 8 bases. CDR3 length: 13 amino acids. The germline V gene encodes CDR1 SGHVS and CDR2 FNYEAQ. The CDR3 sequence: CASSITRNTEAFF. The CDR3 region has the DNA TGTGCCAGCAGCATCACACGGAACACTGAAGCTTTCTTT.

This rearrangement joins TRBV9 to TRBJ2-3, with D perhaps matching TRBD1 or TRBD2 (5 bases each). There are 15 residues in the CDR3. The germline V gene encodes CDR1 SGDLS and CDR2 YYNGEE. V lost 5 bases to trimming and J lost 2 bases, with 15 bases between them. The CDR3 is CASSHGTGSTDTQYF. In nucleotides, the CDR3 is TGTGCCAGCAGTCACGGGACGGGTTCCACAGATACGCAGTATTTT.

This clonotype was observed a few times. The chain carries TRBV6-2 or TRBV6-3 and TRBJ2-5; possibly TRBD2 for D (5 bases). This CDR3 spans 15 amino acids. Germline CDR1 and CDR2: MNHEY and SVGEGT. Trimming took off 6 bases at V and 5 bases at J, with 19 bases between the two ends. The CDR3 reads CASSLGPSGWETQYF. DNA of the CDR3: TGTGCCAGCAGCTTAGGACCAAGCGGATGGGAGACCCAGTACTTC.

This clonotype showed up just a few times. The V call is TRBV4-3, the J call TRBJ2-4, with D tentatively TRBD2 (5 bases). V lost 0 bases, J lost 2 bases, and 8 bases lay in between. The CDR3 runs 15 residues. Germline V gene lookup returns CDR1 LGHNA and CDR2 YSLEER. The CDR3 sequence: CASSQDGETKNIQYF. CDR3 bases: TGCGCCAGCAGCCAAGATGGGGAGACCAAAAACATTCAGTACTTC.

The CDR3 coding sequence is TGTGCCAGCAGCTTAGTACCGAACATTAGCACAGATACGCAGTATTTT. Protein: CASSLVPNISTDTQYF. The chain uses TRBV13 and TRBJ2-3; no clear D gene. V shed 1 base and J shed 0 bases, with 11 bases lying between them. Germline V gene lookup returns CDR1 PRHDT and CDR2 FYEKMQ (reference sequence). This CDR3 comprises 16 residues.

V and J are TRBV10-2 and TRBJ2-1; the match to TRBD1 covers 9 bases. The CDR3 spans 15 residues. Germline CDR1 and CDR2: WSHSY and SAAADI. The V and J ends lost 6 bases and 3 bases, in that order; junction bases with no gene match: 6. The CDR3 region has the DNA TGCGCCAGCAGGCTAGACAGGGGGGTCTACAATGAGCAGTTCTTC. Its translation: CASRLDRGVYNEQFF.

The sample holds many counts of this clonotype. The CDR3 region has the DNA TGCAGCGTTCTAGCGGGAGAAGGACGGACCTACAATGAGCAGTTCTTC. Protein product: CSVLAGEGRTYNEQFF. The V call is TRBV29-1, the J call TRBJ2-1; 10 positions agree with TRBD2. V lost 5 bases and J lost 2; bases outside the gene matches: 9. In germline, CDR1 is SQVTM, CDR2 ANQGSEA. CDR3 length: 16 amino acids.

The chain carries TRBV10-3 and TRBJ1-2; 8 positions agree with TRBD1. Germline CDR1 is ENHRY and CDR2 is SYGVKD. The CDR3 is 14 residues long. J gave up 4 bases and V 2 bases, and 3 bases lay outside the gene matches. The CDR3 reads CAISEDRGGYGYTF. CDR3 in DNA: TGTGCCATCAGTGAGGACAGGGGCGGCTATGGCTACACCTTC.

This sequence joins TRBV25-1 and TRBJ2-7, with D maybe TRBD2 (5 bases). The CDR3 sequence is 17 residues long. V lost 6 bases to trimming and J lost 4 bases, with 25 bases between them. CDR1 is MGHDK and CDR2 is SYGVNS in the germline V gene. Here the CDR3 DNA reads TGTGCCAGCAGCAAAACTAACAGCGGAAGAAAACCTTACGAGCAGTACTTC. Its translation is CASSKTNSGRKPYEQYF.